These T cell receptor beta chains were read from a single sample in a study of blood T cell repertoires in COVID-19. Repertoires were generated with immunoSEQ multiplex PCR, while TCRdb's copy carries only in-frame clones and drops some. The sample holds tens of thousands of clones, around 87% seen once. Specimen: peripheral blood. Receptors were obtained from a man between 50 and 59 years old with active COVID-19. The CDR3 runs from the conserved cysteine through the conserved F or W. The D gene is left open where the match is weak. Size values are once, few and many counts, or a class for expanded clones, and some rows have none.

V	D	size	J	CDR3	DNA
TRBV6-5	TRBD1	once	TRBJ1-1	CASSYGTGVPTEAFF	TGTGCCAGCAGCTACGGGACAGGGGTCCCCACTGAAGCTTTCTTT
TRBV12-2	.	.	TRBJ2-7	CASRPKVLDRDTYEQYF	TGTGCAAGTCGCCCAAAGGTCCTGGACAGGGACACCTACGAGCAGTACTTC
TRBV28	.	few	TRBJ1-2	CASSLSLTGFGYTF	TGTGCCAGCAGTTTATCCCTAACAGGGTTTGGCTACACCTTC
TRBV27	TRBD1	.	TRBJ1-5	CASSFPHPGQKHQPQHF	TGTGCCAGCAGTTTCCCCCACCCGGGACAGAAGCATCAGCCCCAGCATTTT
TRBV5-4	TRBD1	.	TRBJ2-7	CASSLGQGAYEQYF	TGTGCCAGCAGCCTTGGACAGGGGGCGTACGAGCAGTACTTC
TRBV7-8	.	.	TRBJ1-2	CASSSRDLNYGYTF	TGTGCCAGCAGCTCCAGGGATCTTAACTATGGCTACACCTTC
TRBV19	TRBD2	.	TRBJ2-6	CASSIWGGYSGANVLTF	TGTGCCAGTAGTATTTGGGGGGGGTACTCTGGGGCCAACGTCCTGACTTTC
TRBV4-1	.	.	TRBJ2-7	CASSPFGGGIYEQYF	TGCGCCAGCAGCCCATTCGGTGGGGGGATCTACGAGCAGTACTTC
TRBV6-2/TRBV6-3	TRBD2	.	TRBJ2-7	CASSYIPLLAASRGEQYF	TGTGCCAGCAGTTACATCCCCCTCCTAGCGGCATCAAGGGGCGAGCAGTACTTC
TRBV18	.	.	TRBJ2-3	CASSPRGADTDTQYF	TGTGCCAGCTCACCTCGGGGGGCAGACACAGATACGCAGTATTTT
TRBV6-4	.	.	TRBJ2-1	CASSPRVSPYNEQFF	TGTGCCAGCAGCCCACGGGTCTCACCTTACAATGAGCAGTTCTTC
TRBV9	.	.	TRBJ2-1	CASSPPVYNEQFF	TGTGCCAGCAGCCCTCCCGTCTACAATGAGCAGTTCTTC
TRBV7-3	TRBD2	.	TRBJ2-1	CASSLTSGSPEQFF	TGTGCCAGCAGCTTGACTAGCGGGAGCCCTGAGCAGTTCTTC
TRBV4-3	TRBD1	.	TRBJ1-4	CASSQNRGGGQEKLFF	TGCGCCAGCAGCCAGAACAGGGGTGGAGGGCAGGAAAAACTGTTTTTT
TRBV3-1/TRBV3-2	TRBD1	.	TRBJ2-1	CASSNRGSYNEQFF	TGTGCCAGCAGTAACAGGGGCTCCTACAATGAGCAGTTCTTC
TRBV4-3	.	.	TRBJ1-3	CASSQDGQTAGNTIYF	TGCGCCAGCAGCCAAGATGGCCAGACAGCGGGAAACACCATATATTTT
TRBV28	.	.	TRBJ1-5	CAGQGGNQPQHF	TGTGCGGGCCAGGGCGGCAATCAGCCCCAGCATTTT
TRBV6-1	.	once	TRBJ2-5	CASSEAWGRGETQYF	TGTGCCAGCAGTGAAGCTTGGGGGCGAGGGGAGACCCAGTACTTC
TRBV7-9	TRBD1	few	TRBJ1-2	CASSLALGPQGGYTF	TGTGCCAGCAGCTTAGCATTAGGACCACAGGGGGGCTACACCTTC
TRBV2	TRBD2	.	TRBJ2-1	CASRGLAGGNNEQFF	TGTGCCAGCAGGGGACTAGCGGGAGGGAATAATGAGCAGTTCTTC
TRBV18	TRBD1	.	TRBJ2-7	CASSPPGQGGSQYF	TGTGCCAGCTCACCACCGGGACAGGGCGGTTCGCAGTACTTC
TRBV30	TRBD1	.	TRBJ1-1	CAWDDSGTGSEAFF	TGTGCCTGGGATGATTCCGGGACAGGGTCTGAAGCTTTCTTT
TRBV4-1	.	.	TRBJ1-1	CASSRNRVNTEAFF	TGCGCCAGCAGCCGTAACAGGGTTAACACTGAAGCTTTCTTT
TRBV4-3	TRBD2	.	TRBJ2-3	CASSQSLESAGERDTQYF	TGCGCCAGCAGCCAATCTCTCGAGTCCGCGGGAGAACGAGATACGCAGTATTTT
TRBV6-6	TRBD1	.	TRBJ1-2	CASSYSGDSNYGYTF	TGTGCCAGCAGTTACTCCGGGGACAGTAACTATGGCTACACCTTC
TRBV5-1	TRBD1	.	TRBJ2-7	CASSSRTGMYEQYF	TGCGCCAGCAGCTCAAGGACAGGGATGTACGAGCAGTACTTC
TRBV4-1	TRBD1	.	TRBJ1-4	CASVSGQGNEKLFF	TGCGCCAGCGTCTCGGGACAGGGAAATGAAAAACTGTTTTTT
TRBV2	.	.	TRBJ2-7	CASSPPAAYEQYF	TGTGCCAGCAGTCCTCCTGCAGCCTACGAGCAGTACTTC
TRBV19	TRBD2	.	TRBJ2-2	CASSNRASGGAFRAGELFF	TGTGCCAGTAGTAATCGGGCTAGCGGGGGGGCCTTTCGGGCCGGGGAGCTGTTTTTT
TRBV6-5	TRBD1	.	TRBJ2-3	CASGTGADTQYF	TGTGCCAGCGGGACAGGGGCAGATACGCAGTATTTT
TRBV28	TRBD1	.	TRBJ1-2	CATPGQGVQGYTF	TGTGCCACCCCCGGACAGGGCGTGCAAGGCTACACCTTC
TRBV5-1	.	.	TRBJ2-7	CASSRSGHNYEQYF	TGCGCCAGCAGCCGATCGGGACATAACTACGAGCAGTACTTC
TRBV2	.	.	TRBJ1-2	CASGQTIYGYTF	TGTGCCAGCGGACAGACAATCTATGGCTACACCTTC
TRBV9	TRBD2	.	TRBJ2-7	CASSRQRENYEQYF	TGTGCCAGCAGCAGGCAGCGGGAGAACTACGAGCAGTACTTC
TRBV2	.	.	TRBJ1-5	CASSRQATQHF	TGTGCCAGCAGCCGGCAGGCGACCCAGCATTTT
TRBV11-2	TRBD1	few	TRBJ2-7	CASSPLRGQGQYEQYF	TGTGCCAGCAGCCCACTTCGGGGACAGGGGCAATACGAGCAGTACTTC
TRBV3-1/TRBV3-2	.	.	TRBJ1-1	CASSRPGGRTMNTEAFF	TGTGCCAGCAGCCGACCGGGGGGCAGAACAATGAACACTGAAGCTTTCTTT
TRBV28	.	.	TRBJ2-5	CASSSTITGPQETQYF	TGTGCCAGCAGTTCCACCATTACAGGGCCCCAAGAGACCCAGTACTTC
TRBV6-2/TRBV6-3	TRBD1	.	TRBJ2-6	CASSYSGQGASGANVLTF	TGTGCCAGCAGTTACTCTGGACAGGGGGCGTCTGGGGCCAACGTCCTGACTTTC
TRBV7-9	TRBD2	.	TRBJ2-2	CASHPGLAGGPGTGELFF	TGTGCCAGCCACCCGGGACTAGCGGGGGGGCCCGGCACCGGGGAGCTGTTTTTT